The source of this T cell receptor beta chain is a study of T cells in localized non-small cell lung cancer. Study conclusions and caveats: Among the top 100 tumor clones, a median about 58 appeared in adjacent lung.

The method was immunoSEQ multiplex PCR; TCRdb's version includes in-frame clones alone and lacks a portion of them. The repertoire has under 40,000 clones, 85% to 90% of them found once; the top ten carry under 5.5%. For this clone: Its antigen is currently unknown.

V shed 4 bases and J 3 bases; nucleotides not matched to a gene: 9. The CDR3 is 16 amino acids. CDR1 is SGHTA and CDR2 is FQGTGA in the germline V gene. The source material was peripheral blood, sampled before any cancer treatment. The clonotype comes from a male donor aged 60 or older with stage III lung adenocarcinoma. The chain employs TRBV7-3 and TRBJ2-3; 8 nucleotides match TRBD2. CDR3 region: CASSSFPGLGTDTQYF. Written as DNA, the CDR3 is TGTGCCAGCAGCTCCTTCCCGGGACTAGGAACAGATACGCAGTATTTT.